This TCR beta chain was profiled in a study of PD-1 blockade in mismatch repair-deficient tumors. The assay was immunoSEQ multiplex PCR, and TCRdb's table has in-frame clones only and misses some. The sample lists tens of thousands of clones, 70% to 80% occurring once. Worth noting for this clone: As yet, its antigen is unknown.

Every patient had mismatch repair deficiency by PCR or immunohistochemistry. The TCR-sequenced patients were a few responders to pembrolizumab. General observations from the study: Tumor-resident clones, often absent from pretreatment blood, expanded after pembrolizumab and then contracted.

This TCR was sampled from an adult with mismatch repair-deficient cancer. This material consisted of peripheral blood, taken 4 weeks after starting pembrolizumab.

DNA of the CDR3: TGTGCCAGCAGTGACGATCAGGGCGTCCAGCCCCAGCATTTT. The encoded protein is CASSDDQGVQPQHF. The chain recombines TRBV6-4 with TRBJ1-5; D may be TRBD1 (5 bases). In germline, CDR1 is MRHNA, CDR2 SNTAGT. Between the trimmed V and J ends, which lost 2 bases and 7 bases, there was a span of 12 bases. The CDR3 extends over 14 amino acids.